Below are 23 T cell receptor beta chains sequenced from a single sample in a study of early T cells in non-severe SARS-CoV-2 infection. From the 5' RACE reads, TCRdb called clonotypes with MiXCR, one entry per CDR3 protein. The sample contains around 61,000 distinct CDR3 sequences, roughly 12% of which appear only once. Sequenced input: whole blood. The receptors derive from an adult who was a healthcare worker with PCR-confirmed SARS-CoV-2 infection or an uninfected control (not recorded which).

This clonotype occurred many times. V gene TRBV29-1 combines with J gene TRBJ1-1; D gene ambiguous. The CDR3 covers 13 residues. Per germline, CDR1 SQVTM and CDR2 ANQGSEA. V lost 1 base to trimming and J lost 3 bases, with 9 bases between them. DNA for the CDR3: TGCAGCGTTGAAGTCCGGGGAGACACTGAAGCTTTCTTT. Translated: CSVEVRGDTEAFF.

A note on this clonotype: At one of its ends the junction is not consistent with the germline gene, which may arise from a read error. V gene TRBV7-7 combines with J gene TRBJ1-3; D is unresolved. The CDR3 consists of 15 residues. Germline CDR1 reads SSHAT; CDR2 reads FNYEAQ (reference sequence). The CDR3 bases are TGTGCTAGCAGCTTAGATACCGGTTTCGGAAACACCATATATTTT. It specifies CASSLDTGFGNTIYF.

This clonotype showed up many times. The gene calls are TRBV7-2 and TRBJ1-2; unclear D gene. The CDR3 is 13 residues long. Germline CDR1 is SGHTA and CDR2 is FQGNSA. V was shortened by 2 bases and J by 7 bases, with 11 bases between the two germline ends. Here the CDR3 reads CASSLTRVGGYTF. CDR3 sequence (DNA): TGTGCCAGCAGCTTAACTCGTGTGGGTGGCTACACCTTC.

This clonotype was found many times. This chain links TRBV29-1 with TRBJ2-1; no clear D. The CDR3 length is 12 residues. With 2 bases removed from V and 7 bases from J, the gap between germline ends came to 9 bases. Germline-derived CDR1 and CDR2 are SQVTM and ANQGSEA. The CDR3 reads CSVEPQKNEQFF. In DNA, the CDR3 is TGCAGCGTTGAACCACAGAAGAATGAGCAGTTCTTC.

There are a few counts of this clonotype. V usage is TRBV20-1 and J usage is TRBJ2-7; 7 nucleotides line up with TRBD2. Germline lookup yields CDR1 DFQATT and CDR2 SNEGSKA (reference sequence). With V trimmed by 2 bases and J by 0 bases, 7 bases remained unmatched. The CDR3 runs 15 residues. CDR3 nucleotides: TGCAGTGCTAGACCCCCTAGCGGAGTCTCCTACGAGCAGTACTTC. It is translated as CSARPPSGVSYEQYF.

This clonotype was counted ten times or more. The rearrangement joins TRBV27 to TRBJ2-7; TRBD2 matches at 15 bases. After removal of 9 bases from V and 4 bases from J, the junction contained 7 bases not matched to a gene. From germline, CDR1 is MNHEY and CDR2 SMNVEV (reference sequence). This CDR3 has 15 amino acids. The CDR3 is CASQRGTSGGYEQYF. DNA for the CDR3: TGTGCCAGTCAGAGAGGGACTAGCGGGGGGTACGAGCAGTACTTC.

The sample holds many counts of this clonotype. The chain combines TRBV5-1 with TRBJ2-1; tentative D call: TRBD2 (6 bases). The CDR3 is 15 residues long. Deletions cut 0 bases from V and 3 bases from J, with 10 bases between. Germline CDR1 is SGHRS and CDR2 is YFSETQ. This CDR3 reads CASSLDGRDYNEQFF. For the CDR3, the DNA is TGCGCCAGCAGCTTGGACGGGAGAGACTACAATGAGCAGTTCTTC.

CDR3 in amino acids: CASSLAGDPSYEQYF. The CDR3 DNA reads as TGTGCCAGCAGCTTAGCGGGGGACCCCTCCTACGAGCAGTACTTC. J is TRBJ2-7 and V is TRBV7-9; the D gene could be TRBD1 or TRBD2 (5 bases each). V dropped 0 bases and J dropped 0 bases, with 9 bases sitting between them. The germline V gene has CDR1 SEHNR and CDR2 FQNEAQ (reference sequence). CDR3 size: 15 residues.

This clonotype was counted ten times or more. V is TRBV18 and J is TRBJ1-3, with D tentatively TRBD1 (5 bases). The CDR3 contains 14 residues. Per the germline V gene, CDR1 is KGHSH and CDR2 is LQKENI. V lost 5 bases to trimming and J lost 0 bases, with 8 bases between them. The CDR3: CASSKGSSGNTIYF. For the CDR3, the DNA is TGTGCCAGCTCAAAGGGGAGCTCTGGAAACACCATATATTTT.

V is TRBV5-4 and J is TRBJ1-1; D is unclear. The V gene lost 6 bases and the J gene lost 2 bases, with 20 bases spanning the gap. The CDR3 spans 16 residues. Germline V lookup: CDR1 SGHNT, CDR2 YYREEE (reference sequence). The CDR3 is CASTKTREPPNTEAFF. As DNA, the CDR3 is TGTGCCAGCACCAAAACCCGGGAACCCCCTAACACTGAAGCTTTCTTT.

This clonotype came up many times. The chain combines TRBV12-3 or TRBV12-4 with TRBJ2-1; 11 bases are shared with TRBD2. V was clipped by 3 bases and J by 7 bases; unmatched bases: 8. The CDR3 runs 16 residues. The CDR3 protein is CASSLNLAGGLNEQFF. DNA for the CDR3: TGTGCCAGCAGTTTGAATCTAGCGGGGGGTTTGAATGAGCAGTTCTTC.

At least ten counts were recorded for this clonotype. The rearrangement links TRBV7-9 to TRBJ2-5; the D is unclear. V was clipped by 8 bases and J by 5 bases, with 15 bases between them. Per germline, CDR1 SEHNR and CDR2 FQNEAQ (reference sequence). The CDR3 has 13 residues. CDR3 amino acids: CASSSGEGETQYF. Here the CDR3 DNA reads TGTGCCAGCTCCTCGGGTGAAGGGGAGACCCAGTACTTC. Complete variable domain (other parts from reference TRBV7-9 and TRBJ2-5): DTGVSQNPRHKITKRGQNVTFRCDPISEHNRLYWYRQTLGQGPEFLTYFQNEAQLEKSRLLSDRFSAERPKGSFSTLEIQRTEQGDSAMYLCASSSGEGETQYFGPGTRLLVL.

This clonotype was seen only a few times. The rearrangement joins TRBV4-1 to TRBJ2-5; D gene uncertain. V was cut by 0 bases and J by 13 bases, with 12 bases left in between. The CDR3 is 12 residues long. The germline V gene encodes CDR1 MGHRA and CDR2 YSYEKL. The CDR3 loop reads CASSQEGPPGYF. DNA for the CDR3: TGCGCCAGCAGCCAAGAAGGGCCCCCTGGGTACTTC.

In its sample, this clonotype was seen many times. V and J are TRBV7-6 and TRBJ2-2; TRBD2 matches 7 bases. The CDR3 runs 17 residues. Germline CDR1 and CDR2: SGHVS and FNYEAQ. J lost 0 bases, V lost 5 bases, and 9 bases had no gene match. The CDR3: CASSTIPSGANTGELFF. CDR3 in DNA: TGTGCCAGCAGCACCATTCCTAGCGGCGCGAACACCGGGGAGCTGTTTTTT.

This clonotype was observed many times. The rearrangement joins TRBV11-2 to TRBJ1-5, with a tentative D call TRBD1 (5 bases). The V end was cut by 1 base, the J end by 0 bases, with 10 bases between. Per germline, CDR1 SGHAT and CDR2 FQNNGV. This CDR3 has 16 amino acids. CDR3 loop: CASSLVGGTSNQPQHF. CDR3 nucleotides: TGTGCCAGCAGCTTAGTCGGAGGGACTAGCAATCAGCCCCAGCATTTT.

The gene calls are TRBV20-1 and TRBJ2-1; 14 nucleotides match TRBD2. V gave up 6 bases and J gave up 8 bases; unmatched junction bases: 9. CDR1 is DFQATT, CDR2 SNEGSKA, per germline (reference sequence). The CDR3 is 15 amino acids. The CDR3 DNA sequence: TGCAGTGCCCTTTCCGGGACTAGCGGGAGTGATGAGCAGTTCTTC. It codes for CSALSGTSGSDEQFF.

This clonotype was counted between two and nine times. This chain uses TRBV10-3 with TRBJ2-1; a possible D gene is TRBD1 (5 bases). Germline CDR1 and CDR2: ENHRY and SYGVKD. This CDR3 is 17 amino acids long. Trimming shortened V by 0 bases and J by 7 bases, and 19 bases separated the two germline ends. CDR3: CAISESSPREGLNEQFF. The DNA of the CDR3 is TGTGCCATCAGTGAGTCGAGCCCCAGGGAAGGCTTGAATGAGCAGTTCTTC.

This clonotype was found many times. This chain links TRBV29-1 with TRBJ2-5, with 9 bases fitting TRBD1. Germline values: CDR1 SQVTM, CDR2 ANQGSEA. V was pared by 4 bases and J by 5 bases, with 11 bases of the junction left unmatched. The CDR3 has 15 residues. Written as DNA, the CDR3 is TGCAGCGTTGTTCGGGGGACAGGGTTCGATGAGACCCAGTACTTC. Encoded protein: CSVVRGTGFDETQYF.

This clonotype occurred many times. V and J are TRBV7-9 and TRBJ2-7, with D tentatively TRBD2 (6 bases). The V end was cut by 5 bases, the J end by 2 bases, with 22 bases between. The germline CDR1 and CDR2 sequences are SEHNR and FQNEAQ (reference sequence). CDR3 length: 17 residues. CDR3 residues: CASSPGQTGVAAYEQYF. For the CDR3, the DNA is TGTGCCAGCAGCCCAGGGCAGACGGGAGTGGCGGCCTACGAGCAGTACTTC.

This clonotype showed up many times. This chain connects TRBV6-5 to TRBJ1-4, with D hard to call. Trimming took off 8 bases at V and 8 bases at J, with 9 bases between the two ends. The CDR3 contains 11 residues. Germline values: CDR1 MNHEY, CDR2 SVGAGI. The CDR3: CASAAAEKLFF. DNA for the CDR3: TGTGCCAGCGCGGCGGCCGAAAAACTGTTTTTT.

The chain is built from TRBV12-3 or TRBV12-4 and TRBJ2-1; D gene uncertain. V was trimmed by 5 bases and J by 6 bases, leaving 5 bases between them. The CDR3 length is 11 residues. The CDR3 loop is CASSIINEQFF. DNA for the CDR3: TGTGCCAGCAGTATTATCAATGAGCAGTTCTTC.

This clonotype came up many times. The chain uses TRBV16 and TRBJ1-6; no clear D gene. V was cut by 4 bases and J by 10 bases, with 20 bases left in between. Germline V gene lookup returns CDR1 KGHSY and CDR2 FQNENV. This CDR3 spans 16 amino acids. Here the CDR3 reads CASSLQQVGSGSPLHF. CDR3 DNA sequence: TGTGCCAGCAGCCTACAGCAAGTGGGAAGTGGGTCACCCCTCCACTTT. The complete variable domain, with remaining parts taken from reference TRBV16 and TRBJ1-6, reads GEEVAQTPKHLVRGEGQKAKLYCAPIKGHSYVFWYQQVLKNEFKFLISFQNENVFDETGMPKERFSAKCLPNSPCSLEIQATKLEDSAVYFCASSLQQVGSGSPLHFGNGTRLTVT.

This clonotype was detected many times. This rearrangement joins TRBV28 to TRBJ1-6; D is undetermined. Germline V lookup: CDR1 MDHEN, CDR2 SYDVKM. Trimming shortened V by 3 bases and J by 3 bases, and 9 bases separated the two germline ends. The CDR3 covers 15 residues. The CDR3 DNA follows: TGTGCCAGCAGTTTTGGTTCGTTCTATAATTCACCCCTCCACTTT. As protein: CASSFGSFYNSPLHF.